This TCR beta chain comes out of a study of T cell changes during pregnancy in multiple sclerosis. Germline CDR1 is SGHVS and CDR2 is FQNEAQ. The CDR3 is 15 residues long. The V end lost 0 bases, the J end lost 7 bases, and 12 bases lay between the germline ends. Here immunoSEQ multiplex PCR was the method, and the copy in TCRdb shows in-frame clones only, minus some. The sample includes about 38,000 clones, roughly 91% of them seen just once. The sequenced sample was CD4+ T cells from peripheral blood mononuclear cells, obtained after pregnancy. The sequence came from a female donor in good health, enrolled as a control in a pregnancy study. This sequence joins TRBV7-8 and TRBJ1-4; TRBD1 might be the D (5 bases). This CDR3 is CASSLAQGASEKLFF. CDR3 nucleotide sequence: TGTGCCAGCAGCTTAGCGCAAGGGGCAAGTGAAAAACTGTTTTTT. The variable domain in full, with the rest retrieved from reference TRBV7-8 and TRBJ1-4, is GAGVSQSPRYKVAKRGQDVALRCDPISGHVSLFWYQQALGQGPEFLTYFQNEAQLDKSGLPSDRFFAERPEGSVSTLKIQRTQQEDSAVYLCASSLAQGASEKLFFGSGTQLSVL.